Described below is a single TCR beta chain sequence and its context. Its antigen remains unidentified. The sample is drawn from a study of cytomegalovirus exposure and HLA in healthy donors. Findings of the study overall: The authors later linked a missense DCLRE1C variant to TCR beta V- and J-gene trimming.

The V gene lost 0 bases and the J gene lost 0 bases, with 15 bases spanning the gap. Germline values: CDR1 SGHRS, CDR2 YFSETQ. The CDR3 runs to 17 residues. 60 Vbeta and 13 Jbeta primers were used in PCR. Measured with immunoSEQ multiplex PCR; TCRdb has only the in-frame clones, and not every one. This repertoire shows about 120,000 clones, about 70% found once; its top ten account for 2% to 2.5%. The J gene is TRBJ1-2, the V gene TRBV5-1; no firm D call. This receptor was identified in a human donor in good health. The sequencing sample was made of PBMCs. CDR3 sequence (DNA): TGCGCCAGCAGCTTGGAATCGGGAAGGTTAACTAACTATGGCTACACCTTC. Translated: CASSLESGRLTNYGYTF.